The next 2 T cell receptor beta chains were all read from a single sample in a study of blood T cell repertoires in COVID-19. The assay was immunoSEQ multiplex PCR, and TCRdb's table has in-frame clones only and misses some. The sample has approximately 40,000 clones, 91% seen once. Sequences were obtained from peripheral blood. These receptor sequences come from a woman aged 80 or over with acute or convalescent COVID-19.

This sequence joins TRBV18 and TRBJ2-7, with 7 nucleotides matching TRBD1. The J segment lost 2 bases and the V segment lost 3 bases, leaving 7 bases of the junction unmatched. The germline CDR1 and CDR2 sequences are KGHSH and LQKENI. This CDR3 contains 15 residues. The chain's CDR3 is CASSPDRVRAYEQYF. The CDR3 nucleotides are TGTGCCAGCTCACCCGACAGGGTAAGGGCCTACGAGCAGTACTTC.

The V and J genes are TRBV19 and TRBJ2-1; 14 nucleotides align to TRBD2. V shed 8 bases and J 2 bases; nucleotides not matched to a gene: 2. This CDR3 contains 15 residues. Germline loops: CDR1 LNHDA, CDR2 SQIVND (reference sequence). This CDR3 reads CASGLAGGTYNEQFF. The CDR3 DNA reads TGTGCCAGTGGACTAGCGGGGGGAACCTACAATGAGCAGTTCTTC.